The 25 T cell receptor beta chains presented below share a single source sample, sequenced in a study of T cell repertoires in cytomegalovirus infection. TCRdb re-derived calls from the reads in MiXCR, one entry per CDR3 protein. The sample carries some 590,000 distinct CDR3 sequences, approximately 40% recorded once. Their target antigens are unknown. The sequencing here drew on cultured PBMCs, taken from culture after CMV antigen stimulation. These receptor sequences come from a human donor in good health (CMV status not recorded). Some clones in this sample may be carry-over from other donors' samples.

This rearrangement joins TRBV12-3 or TRBV12-4 to TRBJ1-4; D might be TRBD1 (6 bases). Trimming took off 6 bases at V and 3 bases at J, with 20 bases between the two ends. The CDR3 runs 17 residues. DNA of the CDR3: TGTGCCAGCAGCCTTACCCCCAGACAGGCCGCTAATGAAAAACTGTTTTTT. Residues: CASSLTPRQAANEKLFF.

This clonotype has more than one count but fewer than ten. The V and J genes are TRBV7-2 and TRBJ2-1; possibly TRBD1 or TRBD2 for D (5 bases each). The ends were cut back, 5 bases at V and 2 bases at J, with 13 bases in the middle. This CDR3 has 15 amino acids. Germline CDR1 SGHTA, CDR2 FQGNSA. In nucleotides, the CDR3 is TGTGCCAGCAGCCGCACCGGGACCCCCTACAATGAGCAGTTCTTC. Its translation: CASSRTGTPYNEQFF.

CDR3 residues: CASSLSREYNEQFF. The DNA for the CDR3 is TGTGCCAGCAGCTTGTCACGGGAATACAATGAGCAGTTCTTC. The chain recombines TRBV7-2 with TRBJ2-1; tentatively, D is TRBD2 (5 bases). Trimming removed 3 bases from V and 4 bases from J, with 10 bases in between. Germline V gene sequence: CDR1 SGHTA, CDR2 FQGNSA. This CDR3 has 14 residues.

The chain couples TRBV27 to TRBJ1-5; D uncertain. The CDR3 extends over 14 amino acids. With 0 bases removed from V and 4 bases from J, the gap between germline ends came to 7 bases. Germline assignment: CDR1 MNHEY and CDR2 SMNVEV (reference sequence). CDR3 residues: CASSLSQQNQPQHF. Here the CDR3 DNA reads TGTGCCAGCAGTTTATCGCAGCAGAATCAGCCCCAGCATTTT.

V is TRBV10-3 and J is TRBJ2-3; 7 bases line up with TRBD1. The trim removed 0 bases at V and 2 bases at J, leaving 2 bases unmatched. The CDR3 sequence is 15 residues long. Germline CDR1 is ENHRY and CDR2 is SYGVKD. This chain's CDR3 is CAISESTGATDTQYF. Here the CDR3 DNA reads TGTGCCATCAGTGAGTCAACAGGGGCCACAGATACGCAGTATTTT.

There are a few counts of this clonotype. J is TRBJ1-5 and V is TRBV6-1; D is undetermined. This CDR3 has 13 residues. Germline assignment: CDR1 MNHNS and CDR2 SASEGT. V was trimmed by 5 bases and J by 5 bases, leaving 10 bases between them. The CDR3 nucleotides read TGTGCCAGCAGTCTCCAAATAGATCAGCCCCAGCATTTT. As protein: CASSLQIDQPQHF.

This clonotype has only a few counts. The chain carries TRBV7-2 and TRBJ2-3; perhaps D is TRBD1 or TRBD2 (5 bases each). The CDR3 is 16 amino acids. The V end lost 4 bases, the J end lost 7 bases, and 21 bases lay between the germline ends. Germline CDR1 reads SGHTA; CDR2 reads FQGNSA. The CDR3 spells CASSSSPGPSSNTQYF. CDR3 coding DNA: TGTGCCAGCAGCTCCTCGCCGGGACCAAGCTCGAATACGCAGTATTTT.

The gene calls are TRBV10-3 and TRBJ2-7; D might be TRBD1 (7 bases). The CDR3 length is 15 residues. Germline V gives CDR1 ENHRY, CDR2 SYGVKD. Trimming took off 3 bases at V and 6 bases at J, with 18 bases between the two ends. The DNA for the CDR3 is TGTGCCATCAGTGACGAGGGCAGGGGGGTCAGCGAGCAGTACTTC. This translates into CAISDEGRGVSEQYF.

DNA for the CDR3: TGTGCCATCAGACAGAACACTGAAGCTTTCTTT. Its translation is CAIRQNTEAFF. The chain employs TRBV10-3 and TRBJ1-1; D unclear. The ends were cut back, 6 bases at V and 1 base at J, with 3 bases in the middle. Per the germline V gene, CDR1 is ENHRY and CDR2 is SYGVKD. The CDR3 consists of 11 residues.

The V gene is TRBV4-1, the J gene TRBJ2-7; perhaps TRBD2 as D (6 bases). This CDR3 is built from 16 residues. Germline-derived CDR1 and CDR2 are MGHRA and YSYEKL. Trimming took 0 bases from V and 6 from J, leaving 18 bases between them. The CDR3 nucleotides are TGCGCCAGCAGCCAAGATTTAGCCACCCCGGAGGGCGAGCAGTACTTC. Encoded protein: CASSQDLATPEGEQYF.

There are a few counts of this clonotype. The chain has TRBV10-3 and TRBJ1-4, with 10 bases aligning to TRBD1. The CDR3 sequence is 18 residues long. The V gene end was trimmed by 7 bases and the J gene end by 7 bases; junction bases not matched to a gene: 18. Per germline, CDR1 ENHRY and CDR2 SYGVKD. The CDR3 DNA follows: TGTGCCATCATCCCTTACCGGGACAGGGGAATATTTGGTGAAAAACTGTTTTTT. Translated: CAIIPYRDRGIFGEKLFF.

This chain connects TRBV12-3 or TRBV12-4 to TRBJ2-6; 12 nucleotides align to TRBD1. This CDR3 region has 18 residues. The J segment lost 4 bases and the V segment lost 6 bases, leaving 10 bases of the junction unmatched. The CDR3 DNA follows: TGTGCCAGCAGCTTTACGGGACAGGGGGCGGGGGGGGCCAACGTCCTGACTTTC. The encoded protein is CASSFTGQGAGGANVLTF.

This clonotype was seen a few times. The chain has TRBV12-3 or TRBV12-4 and TRBJ2-3, with TRBD2 identical over 10 bases. The junction had 5 bases not matched to a gene; V was cut back by 4 bases and J by 4 bases. The CDR3 has 15 residues. The chain's CDR3 is CASSSLAGVPDTQYF. The CDR3 DNA reads TGTGCCAGCAGTTCCCTAGCGGGAGTCCCAGATACGCAGTATTTT.

This clonotype was detected ten times or more. V gene TRBV7-8 combines with J gene TRBJ1-5, with 7 bases matching TRBD1. V shed 4 bases, J shed 4 bases, and the junction held 16 bases outside the gene matches. Germline CDR1 SGHVS, CDR2 FQNEAQ. The CDR3 consists of 18 residues. CDR3 DNA sequence: TGTGCCAGCAGCTCATGGGCTGCCCTACAGGGGAGGAATCAGCCCCAGCATTTT. Translation: CASSSWAALQGRNQPQHF.

The chain uses TRBV14 and TRBJ1-1, with D hard to call. The CDR3 loop spans 15 amino acids. V gave up 1 base and J gave up 3 bases, with 12 bases separating them. From germline, CDR1 is SGHDN and CDR2 FVKESK. The CDR3 loop reads CASSQVGYGDTEAFF. The DNA of the CDR3 is TGTGCCAGCAGCCAAGTAGGTTATGGGGACACTGAAGCTTTCTTT.

This chain joins TRBV7-2 and TRBJ2-1; 7 bases agree with TRBD2. Germline CDR1 reads SGHTA; CDR2 reads FQGNSA. This CDR3 has 12 residues. V lost 4 bases, J lost 12 bases, and 6 bases stayed unmatched. CDR3 DNA sequence: TGTGCCAGCAGCTCAGACGGGAGGTGGCAGTTCTTC. This codes for CASSSDGRWQFF.

This clonotype was found many times. The chain joins TRBV7-2 to TRBJ1-2; D perhaps matches TRBD1 (5 bases). The CDR3 runs to 15 residues. Trimming removed 5 bases from V and 2 bases from J, with 15 bases in between. Germline loops: CDR1 SGHTA, CDR2 FQGNSA. For the CDR3, the DNA is TGTGCCAGCAGCCCACGTGGGGCAGCGAACTATGGCTACACCTTC. Residues: CASSPRGAANYGYTF.

The gene calls are TRBV7-2 and TRBJ2-7; D remains unclear. This CDR3 region has 13 residues. Germline assignment: CDR1 SGHTA and CDR2 FQGNSA. V was pared by 5 bases and J by 7 bases, with 15 bases between. The CDR3 spells CASSPRVLSEQYF. In nucleotides, the CDR3 is TGTGCCAGCAGCCCCCGGGTTTTGTCGGAGCAGTACTTC.

The table lists this clonotype with a few counts. The chain combines TRBV12-3 or TRBV12-4 with TRBJ2-6; D possibly corresponds to TRBD1 (6 bases). The V and J ends lost 3 bases and 0 bases respectively, with 18 bases between them. The CDR3 length is 19 residues. CDR3 region: CASSLGWGRGPSGANVLTF. The DNA for the CDR3 is TGTGCCAGCAGTTTGGGGTGGGGGCGTGGGCCCTCTGGGGCCAACGTCCTGACTTTC.

This chain connects TRBV5-4 to TRBJ2-3; 14 positions agree with TRBD2. Trimming took 4 bases from V and 3 from J; bases not matched to a gene: 7. Germline CDR1 reads SGHNT; CDR2 reads YYREEE (reference sequence). The CDR3 totals 17 residues. The CDR3 nucleotides are TGTGCCAGCAGCCCGGGACTAGCGGGAGAAAGGACAGATACGCAGTATTTT. Residues: CASSPGLAGERTDTQYF.

In DNA, the CDR3 is TGTGCCAGTTCAGAAGCGGGAGGGCCCACAGATACGCAGTATTTT. Translating gives CASSEAGGPTDTQYF. This chain uses TRBV19 with TRBJ2-3; the match to TRBD2 covers 10 bases. This CDR3 is built from 15 residues. J was trimmed by 2 bases and V by 8 bases; bases with no gene match: 7. Germline CDR1 and CDR2: LNHDA and SQIVND (reference sequence).

This clonotype was counted only a few times. The chain links TRBV7-2 to TRBJ2-2; no clear D. CDR3 length: 14 residues. Germline V gene sequence: CDR1 SGHTA, CDR2 FQGNSA. V gave up 2 bases and J gave up 5 bases, with 9 bases separating them. The DNA for the CDR3 is TGTGCCAGCAGCTTAAGCCCTCGGACCGGGGAGCTGTTTTTT. Its translation: CASSLSPRTGELFF.

The chain joins TRBV12-3 or TRBV12-4 to TRBJ1-1; TRBD1 agrees at 8 bases. The CDR3 length is 16 residues. V was pared by 2 bases and J by 5 bases, with 10 bases of the junction left unmatched. CDR3 amino acids: CASSLWGDRGGTEAFF. CDR3 in DNA: TGTGCCAGCAGTTTATGGGGAGACAGGGGTGGAACTGAAGCTTTCTTT.

V usage is TRBV19 and J usage is TRBJ1-5; D unresolved. The CDR3 totals 16 residues. Germline V CDR1 and CDR2: LNHDA, SQIVND (reference sequence). Trimming took 5 bases from V and 0 from J, leaving 14 bases between them. CDR3 region: CASSHGSLYSNQPQHF. In DNA form, the CDR3 reads TGTGCCAGTAGTCACGGCTCCCTTTATAGCAATCAGCCCCAGCATTTT. Combining the CDR3 with reference TRBV19 and TRBJ1-5 gives the whole variable domain DGGITQSPKYLFRKEGQNVTLSCEQNLNHDAMYWYRQDPGQGLRLIYYSQIVNDFQKGDIAEGYSVSREKKESFPLTVTSAQKNPTAFYLCASSHGSLYSNQPQHFGDGTRLSIL.

CDR3 sequence reads: CASSKGGDRQETQYF. CDR3 DNA: TGTGCCAGTAGTAAAGGGGGGGACAGACAAGAGACCCAGTACTTC. The chain is built from TRBV19 and TRBJ2-5; TRBD1 or TRBD2 may be the D gene (7 bases each). This CDR3 comprises 15 residues. The V end was cut by 4 bases, the J end by 2 bases, with 14 bases between. Germline CDR1 reads LNHDA; CDR2 reads SQIVND (reference sequence).